This section outlines one TCR beta chain sequence together with its context. The data were obtained in a study of blood T cell repertoires in COVID-19. Background on the study: Collection of acute and convalescent COVID-19 samples took place in the United States, Italy and Spain. The cDNA or gDNA used as material had been derived from T cells, B-cell-depleted T cells, or PBMCs.

Per the original methods: Researchers report that nucleated cell counts were estimated from reference gene primer amplification. TCRdb's copy holds only in-frame clones and misses some; the assay was immunoSEQ multiplex PCR. The V and J calls and clone size are taken from that table; D and trimming were inferred from the DNA. The sample shows 85,000 to 130,000 clones, less than 85% of them seen only once. The CDR3 loop spans 15 amino acids. From germline, CDR1 is SGDLS and CDR2 YYNGEE. V was shortened by 2 bases and J by 0 bases, with 12 bases between the two germline ends. The clonotype originates from a woman aged 55-75 years with acute or convalescent COVID-19. The chain uses TRBV9 and TRBJ2-7; perhaps TRBD1 as D (6 bases). Source material: peripheral blood. The CDR3, as DNA: TGTGCCAGCAGCGTTACAGGGTTTAGCTCCTACGAGCAGTACTTC. Protein: CASSVTGFSSYEQYF.